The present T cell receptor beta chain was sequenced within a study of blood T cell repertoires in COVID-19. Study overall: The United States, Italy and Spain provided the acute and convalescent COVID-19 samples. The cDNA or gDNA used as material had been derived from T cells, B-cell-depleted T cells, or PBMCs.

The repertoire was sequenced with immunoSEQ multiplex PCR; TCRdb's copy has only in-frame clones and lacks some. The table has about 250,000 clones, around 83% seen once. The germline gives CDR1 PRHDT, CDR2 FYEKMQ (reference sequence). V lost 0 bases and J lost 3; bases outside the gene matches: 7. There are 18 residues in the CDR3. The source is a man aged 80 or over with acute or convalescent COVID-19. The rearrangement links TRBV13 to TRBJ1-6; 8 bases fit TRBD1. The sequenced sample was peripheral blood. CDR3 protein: CASSLGTGDVDYNSPLHF. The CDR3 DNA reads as TGTGCCAGCAGCTTAGGGACAGGGGACGTGGACTATAATTCACCCCTCCACTTT. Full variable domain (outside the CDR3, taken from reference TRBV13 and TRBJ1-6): AAGVIQSPRHLIKEKRETATLKCYPIPRHDTVYWYQQGPGQDPQFLISFYEKMQSDKGSIPDRFSAQQFSDYHSELNMSSLELGDSALYFCASSLGTGDVDYNSPLHFGNGTRLTVT.